The subject of this entry is one TCR beta chain. Its antigen is still unknown. These data originate in a study of response to subunit inactivated influenza vaccine. Findings and caveats of the study: Few additional T cells are recruited per seasonal influenza vaccination, authors suggested.

TCRdb recomputed calls from the RT-PCR reads with MiXCR, one row per CDR3 protein. The sample contains approximately 680,000 distinct CDR3 sequences, 15% to 19% of which appear only once. V was pared by 4 bases and J by 3 bases, with 7 bases of the junction left unmatched. The CDR3 runs 16 residues. CDR1 and CDR2 (germline): MDHEN, SYDVKM. Sequences were derived from PBMCs from blood, sampled roughly 12 days after vaccination. The J gene is TRBJ2-3, the V gene TRBV28; 10 nucleotides agree with TRBD1. The TCR originated in a man aged 50 or older who received an inactivated influenza vaccine. This chain's CDR3 is CASSSRTGGRTDTQYF. As DNA, the CDR3 is TGTGCCAGCAGTTCAAGGACAGGGGGACGGACAGATACGCAGTATTTT.